One sample yielded the 25 T cell receptor beta chains listed below, sequenced in a study of cytotoxic CD8 clonotypes in ibrutinib-treated CLL. Assay: immunoSEQ multiplex PCR; the TCRdb copy retains only in-frame clones and omits some. The sample consists of 250,000 to 350,000 clones, approximately 76% of them appearing once. The input for sequencing was PBMCs, taken at disease progression, from a patient treated with ibrutinib. The receptor set was obtained from a human donor with chronic lymphocytic leukemia.

The V call is TRBV18, the J call TRBJ2-5; a weak D match, TRBD2 (5 bases). Trimming removed 8 bases at V and 4 bases at J, with 14 bases between. CDR1 KGHSH and CDR2 LQKENI come from the germline V gene. The CDR3 totals 13 residues. The CDR3: CASSTGVIETQYF. DNA for the CDR3: TGTGCCAGCAGTACCGGGGTTATAGAGACCCAGTACTTC.

The chain combines TRBV21-1 with TRBJ1-4; the table gives TRBD1 as D, unverified against the DNA. TRBV21-1 is annotated as a pseudogene. This CDR3 region has 15 residues. The CDR3 sequence: CAIQTAPATNEKLFF. The CDR3, as DNA: TGTGCCATACAGACAGCCCCAGCTACTAATGAAAAACTGTTTTTT.

A few counts support this clone. This rearrangement joins TRBV5-1 to TRBJ1-4; D not resolved. Trimming removed 0 bases from V and 0 bases from J, with 21 bases in between. Looked up from germline, CDR1 is SGHRS and CDR2 is YFSETQ. The CDR3 is 20 residues long. The CDR3 region is CASSLGLFWMSKATNEKLFF. The CDR3, as DNA: TGCGCCAGCAGCTTGGGTCTTTTCTGGATGTCTAAGGCAACTAATGAAAAACTGTTTTTT.

This chain connects TRBV18 to TRBJ2-3; TRBD2 agrees at 13 bases. With V trimmed by 8 bases and J by 5 bases, 4 bases remained unmatched. From germline, CDR1 is KGHSH and CDR2 LQKENI. The CDR3 covers 14 residues. This CDR3 is CASGLAGEGDTQYF. CDR3 nucleotides: TGTGCCAGCGGACTAGCGGGAGAGGGAGATACGCAGTATTTT.

The chain links TRBV2 to TRBJ2-7; the D gene is possibly TRBD1 (6 bases). There are 13 residues in the CDR3. Germline-derived CDR1 and CDR2 are SNHLY and FYNNEI. The ends were cut back, 5 bases at V and 0 bases at J, with 8 bases in the middle. For the CDR3, the DNA is TGTGCCAGCAGTTTACAGGGCTCCTACGAGCAGTACTTC. Protein product: CASSLQGSYEQYF.

This clone was observed a single time. This chain links TRBV5-1 with TRBJ1-1, with a tentative D call TRBD1 (6 bases). Germline loops: CDR1 SGHRS, CDR2 YFSETQ. There are 15 residues in the CDR3. V was pared by 3 bases and J by 0 bases, with 12 bases between. CDR3 DNA sequence: TGCGCCAGCAGCTCGACAGGCAGAATGAACACTGAAGCTTTCTTT. Its protein is CASSSTGRMNTEAFF.

The V and J genes are TRBV28 and TRBJ2-3; either TRBD1 or TRBD2 may fit D (5 bases each). Germline V gene sequence: CDR1 MDHEN, CDR2 SYDVKM. The CDR3 covers 15 residues. V was trimmed by 6 bases and J by 0 bases, leaving 13 bases between them. The CDR3 coding sequence is TGTGCCAGCAGAAATAGGGACCGTAGCACAGATACGCAGTATTTT. Translation gives CASRNRDRSTDTQYF.

This clone is a singleton in its sample. V usage is TRBV6-4 and J usage is TRBJ2-2, with D possibly being TRBD2 (6 bases). With 5 bases removed from V and 0 bases from J, the gap between germline ends came to 13 bases. The length of the CDR3 is 16 residues. Germline V gives CDR1 MRHNA, CDR2 SNTAGT. The DNA of the CDR3 is TGTGCCAGCAGTCCATTAGCGGCCCCGAACACCGGGGAGCTGTTTTTT. As protein: CASSPLAAPNTGELFF.

CDR3 in amino acids: CASSSRRGPDTEAFF. CDR3 DNA sequence: TGTGCCAGCAGTTCCCGAAGGGGGCCAGACACTGAAGCTTTCTTT. The V and J genes are TRBV6-5 and TRBJ1-1; TRBD1 matches at 7 bases. The trim removed 4 bases at V and 3 bases at J, leaving 8 bases unmatched. This CDR3 has 15 amino acids. In germline, CDR1 is MNHEY, CDR2 SVGAGI.

The rearrangement links TRBV7-2 to TRBJ2-7, with D perhaps assigned TRBD1 or TRBD2 (5 bases each). CDR1 is SGHTA and CDR2 is FQGNSA in the germline V gene. CDR3 size: 15 residues. V was clipped by 4 bases and J by 3 bases, with 16 bases between them. The CDR3: CASSWELGANYEQYF. The CDR3 DNA sequence: TGTGCCAGCAGCTGGGAGCTAGGGGCCAACTACGAGCAGTACTTC. Together with reference TRBV7-2 and TRBJ2-7, the CDR3 gives the full variable domain: GAGVSQSPSNKVTEKGKDVELRCDPISGHTALYWYRQSLGQGLEFLIYFQGNSAPDKSGLPSDRFSAERTGGSVSTLTIQRTQQEDSAVYLCASSWELGANYEQYFGPGTRLTVT.

The chain combines TRBV6-1 with TRBJ1-6; weak D call: TRBD1 (6 bases). Germline loops: CDR1 MNHNS, CDR2 SASEGT. V lost 2 bases and J 2 bases, leaving 13 bases between the germline ends. This CDR3 spans 17 amino acids. The DNA of the CDR3 is TGTGCCAGCAGTGAAAAGGGGGAGGGACCCTATAATTCACCCCTCCACTTT. This translates into CASSEKGEGPYNSPLHF.

This sequence joins TRBV2 and TRBJ2-5, with D perhaps TRBD2 (6 bases). CDR3 length equals 13 residues. Per the germline V gene, CDR1 is SNHLY and CDR2 is FYNNEI. V was pared by 6 bases and J by 3 bases, with 11 bases between. The CDR3 DNA reads TGTGCCAGCAGGACCCCGGGAGAAGAGACCCAGTACTTC. It translates to CASRTPGEETQYF.

This CDR3 reads CASSLYPGGQAETQYF. The CDR3 DNA is TGCGCCAGCAGCTTATATCCGGGGGGGCAGGCGGAGACCCAGTACTTC. The chain employs TRBV5-1 and TRBJ2-5, with 8 bases that match TRBD2. Germline V lookup: CDR1 SGHRS, CDR2 YFSETQ. The CDR3 length is 16 residues. V lost 2 bases to trimming and J lost 5 bases; unmatched junction nucleotides: 11.

V usage is TRBV4-1 and J usage is TRBJ2-2; the D gene is possibly TRBD2 (5 bases). V gave up 4 bases and J gave up 2 bases, with 8 bases separating them. CDR1 is MGHRA and CDR2 is YSYEKL in the germline V gene. The CDR3 spans 14 residues. CDR3 bases: TGCGCCAGCAGCCGGACTTTAAACACCGGGGAGCTGTTTTTT. It encodes CASSRTLNTGELFF.

The genes are TRBV4-1 and TRBJ1-3, with D unresolved. The CDR3 consists of 12 residues. CDR1 and CDR2 from the germline V gene are MGHRA and YSYEKL. Trimming took off 4 bases at V and 8 bases at J, with 9 bases between the two ends. CDR3 bases: TGCGCCAGCAGCCCCCCGGGTGACACCATATATTTT. Translation gives CASSPPGDTIYF.

The gene calls are TRBV6-1 and TRBJ1-2; tentative D call: TRBD1 (6 bases). The germline V and J ends were trimmed by 0 bases and 4 bases, with 12 bases remaining between them. The CDR3 contains 15 residues. Germline V lookup: CDR1 MNHNS, CDR2 SASEGT. The CDR3 nucleotides are TGTGCCAGCAGTGAAGCGCTTCTACAGGGCTATGGCTACACCTTC. Encoded protein: CASSEALLQGYGYTF.

In this sample, this clone turned up once. This chain connects TRBV7-9 to TRBJ1-1; possible D gene TRBD1, 5 bases. This CDR3 has 14 amino acids. Germline CDR1 reads SEHNR; CDR2 reads FQNEAQ (reference sequence). V lost 5 bases and J 12 bases, leaving 22 bases between the germline ends. The CDR3 spells CASSPRGPGPGTFF. The CDR3 nucleotides read TGTGCCAGCAGCCCTCGTGGCCCAGGGCCCGGCACTTTCTTT. Combining the CDR3 with reference TRBV7-9 and TRBJ1-1 gives the whole variable domain DTGVSQNPRHKITKRGQNVTFRCDPISEHNRLYWYRQTLGQGPEFLTYFQNEAQLEKSRLLSDRFSAERPKGSFSTLEIQRTEQGDSAMYLCASSPRGPGPGTFFGQGTRLTVV.

The V call is TRBV10-3, the J call TRBJ1-1, with 7 bases matching TRBD1. The ends lost 6 bases at V and 4 bases at J; junction bases unmatched: 8. CDR3 size: 14 residues. Germline V gene sequence: CDR1 ENHRY, CDR2 SYGVKD. CDR3 residues: CAIRTSGGSTEAFF. The CDR3 DNA sequence: TGTGCCATCAGGACGTCAGGGGGGTCCACTGAAGCTTTCTTT.

This chain links TRBV4-1 with TRBJ1-3, with TRBD1 identical over 7 bases. The trim removed 3 bases at V and 1 base at J, leaving 15 bases unmatched. Germline V gene sequence: CDR1 MGHRA, CDR2 YSYEKL. The CDR3 spans 19 residues. CDR3 in DNA: TGCGCCAGCAGCCACAAGGTCGGGACAGTTTTATCGTCTGGAAACACCATATATTTT. It codes for CASSHKVGTVLSSGNTIYF.

This clone showed up just a few times. The rearrangement links TRBV7-3 to TRBJ2-7, with 7 positions matching TRBD1. The CDR3 is 13 amino acids. V shed 5 bases, J shed 4 bases, and the junction held 5 bases outside the gene matches. CDR1 SGHTA and CDR2 FQGTGA come from the germline V gene. The CDR3 spells CASSKSTGYEQYF. The CDR3 DNA reads as TGTGCCAGCAGCAAATCGACAGGGTACGAGCAGTACTTC.

The chain recombines TRBV29-1 with TRBJ1-1; D remains unclear. CDR3 length: 11 residues. Germline V gene sequence: CDR1 SQVTM, CDR2 ANQGSEA. Deletions cut 6 bases from V and 0 bases from J, with 5 bases between. The CDR3 bases are TGCAGCGTGGCTTTGAACACTGAAGCTTTCTTT. Translating gives CSVALNTEAFF.

In its sample, this clone was seen a few times. The gene calls are TRBV7-9 and TRBJ1-5; D gene uncertain. The V and J ends lost 0 bases and 6 bases respectively, with 3 bases between them. CDR3 length: 12 amino acids. The germline CDR1 and CDR2 sequences are SEHNR and FQNEAQ (reference sequence). The CDR3 DNA reads as TGTGCCAGCAGCTTAGCAGCTCAGCCCCAGCATTTT. As protein: CASSLAAQPQHF.

The chain links TRBV6-5 to TRBJ2-5; 8 bases fit TRBD1. This CDR3 region has 14 residues. V was pared by 4 bases and J by 2 bases, with 3 bases of the junction left unmatched. CDR1 is MNHEY, CDR2 SVGAGI, per germline. CDR3 coding DNA: TGTGCCAGCAGTTTAGACAGGGGTCAAGAGACCCAGTACTTC. Its protein product is CASSLDRGQETQYF.

The rearrangement joins TRBV7-3 to TRBJ1-5, with D unresolved. The CDR3 loop spans 15 amino acids. CDR1 and CDR2 (germline): SGHTA, FQGTGA. The V and J ends lost 2 bases and 5 bases respectively, with 13 bases between them. CDR3 bases: TGTGCCAGCAGCTTATCGGGCCGGACCCATCAGCCCCAGCATTTT. Its translation is CASSLSGRTHQPQHF.

DNA of the CDR3: TGCGCCAGCAGCACCTCAGCTCCTTCTAGCGGGGGGCTGCGAGAGACCCAGTACTTC. Translated: CASSTSAPSSGGLRETQYF. This chain links TRBV5-1 with TRBJ2-5; 11 bases align to TRBD2. CDR3 size: 19 residues. V dropped 4 bases and J dropped 4; count of bases not matched to a gene: 18. Germline V gene sequence: CDR1 SGHRS, CDR2 YFSETQ.